This TCR beta chain appears in the sequencing data of a study of CD4 T cells in relation to SARS-CoV-2 and coronaviruses. General study findings and limits: Approximately 65% of donors had memory CD4+ clonotypes crossrecognizing SARS-CoV-2 and common cold coronavirus spike.

Germline loops: CDR1 SGHVS, CDR2 FQNEAQ. The CDR3 extends over 18 amino acids. Trimming cost V 0 bases and J 3 bases; bases outside gene matches: 12. With regard to this clone: Its antigen is unidentified.

Method: immunoSEQ multiplex PCR; TCRdb's copy keeps in-frame clones and lacks some. This table holds tens of thousands of clones, roughly 89% found once. Unexposed donor CD4+ T cells date from about 2011-2018, before the COVID-19 pandemic. The sequenced sample was memory CD4+ T cells from PBMCs. This clonotype was obtained from a human donor in good health. The V gene is TRBV7-8, the J gene TRBJ2-3, with TRBD1 identical over 7 bases. The CDR3 DNA sequence: TGTGCCAGCAGCTTAGCGTTTATTTGGGACAGAAGTACAGATACGCAGTATTTT. Protein sequence: CASSLAFIWDRSTDTQYF.